The source of this T cell receptor (beta chain) is a study of CD8 T cells in ankylosing spondylitis. TCRdb re-derived calls from the 5' RACE reads in MiXCR, one entry per CDR3 protein. The data contain around 340,000 distinct CDR3 sequences, 20% to 25% of them seen just once; the ten biggest clones take up 10% to 15%. Study observations and caveats: Within ankylosing spondylitis blood, a TCR beta motif made up of several highly homologous variants appeared to be characteristic. Disease-linked clones displayed a CD8+ phenotype and appeared relatively rarely in peripheral blood.

Looked up from germline, CDR1 is SGDLS and CDR2 is YYNGEE. With 4 bases removed from V and 3 bases from J, the gap between germline ends came to 11 bases. CDR3 length: 14 residues. With regard to this clonotype: Its antigen is undetermined.

The J gene is TRBJ1-5, the V gene TRBV9; a possible D gene is TRBD1 (5 bases). This receptor was identified in a male donor with ankylosing spondylitis or in good health (not recorded which). The specimen was blood, either unsorted or a sorted T cell fraction (not recorded which). In DNA, the CDR3 is TGTGCCAGCAGCCAACTGGGGGACAATCAGCCCCAGCATTTT. This encodes CASSQLGDNQPQHF.